What follows describes a single T cell receptor (beta chain). No antigen is known for it. Germline lookup yields CDR1 KGHSH and CDR2 LQKENI. Trimming pared 5 bases from V and 8 bases from J, leaving 18 bases between. The CDR3 length is 14 residues. This sample stems from a study of T cells in Graves' hyperthyroidism and ophthalmopathy. Notes on the study in general: Ophthalmopathy and stable hyperthyroidism were told apart by a 13 V-J model. Most expanded thyroid clonotypes above 0.001 recurred in blood.

Thyroid ultrasound and orbital computed tomography, with clinical symptoms and serum thyroxine and TRAb, informed diagnoses. It was RNA transcripts that yielded the amplified TCR beta CDR3 regions. The study used the HTBI primer set for a first-round RT-PCR of the TCR CDR3. TCRdb reanalysed the multiplex PCR reads using MiXCR and keeps one entry per CDR3 protein. The table lists 650,000 to 700,000 distinct CDR3 sequences, about 18% of them singletons. Sequenced material: blood. The source is a man aged 45-60 years with Graves' hyperthyroidism. The rearrangement links TRBV18 to TRBJ1-1; maybe TRBD1 (5 bases). The CDR3 DNA is TGTGCCAGCTCAGCCGATCGGGGGGTGAGGGAAGCTTTCTTT. Amino acid sequence: CASSADRGVREAFF.